The 3 T cell receptor beta chains presented below share a single source sample, sequenced in a study of OX40 agonist ivuxolimab in advanced cancers. Libraries were prepared by immunoSEQ multiplex PCR; TCRdb keeps only in-frame clonotypes and omits some of them. The repertoire has approximately 78,000 clones, more than 70% of them found once; the top ten carry 6.9%. Sequencing used CD4+ or CD8+ T cells sorted from blood, obtained in a trial of the OX40 agonist ivuxolimab. These receptors were obtained from an adult with an advanced solid tumor such as melanoma, head and neck, liver or kidney cancer.

The sample holds one count of this clone. CDR3 sequence reads: CASSFNSGAVRNEQYF. The CDR3 region has the DNA TGCGCCAGCAGCTTTAATAGCGGGGCAGTGAGGAACGAGCAGTACTTC. This rearrangement joins TRBV5-1 to TRBJ2-7, with 8 positions matching TRBD2. The trim removed 2 bases at V and 5 bases at J, leaving 12 bases unmatched. The germline V gene has CDR1 SGHRS and CDR2 YFSETQ. This CDR3 has 16 residues.

J is TRBJ1-6 and V is TRBV2; no definite D call. V was pared by 4 bases and J by 6 bases, with 4 bases between. Germline V gene data show CDR1 as SNHLY and CDR2 as FYNNEI. CDR3 size: 12 residues. The CDR3, as DNA: TGTGCCAGCAGTGTGGGTAATTCACCCCTCCACTTT. It translates to CASSVGNSPLHF. The whole variable domain, filled in from reference TRBV2 and TRBJ1-6, reads EPEVTQTPSHQVTQMGQEVILRCVPISNHLYFYWYRQILGQKVEFLVSFYNNEISEKSEIFDDQFSVERPDGSNFTLKIRSTKLEDSAMYFCASSVGNSPLHFGNGTRLTVT.

V is TRBV29-1 and J is TRBJ2-2; D could derive from TRBD1 or TRBD2 (5 bases each). Trimming took 5 bases from V and 1 from J, leaving 11 bases between them. The CDR3 totals 14 residues. Germline lookup yields CDR1 SQVTM and CDR2 ANQGSEA. The CDR3 DNA sequence: TGCAGCGTTTACGGGGCCGTGAACACCGGGGAGCTGTTTTTT. The encoded protein is CSVYGAVNTGELFF.